This T cell receptor (beta chain) was sequenced in a study of Ad26.COV2.S vaccination and SARS-CoV-2 variants. Treatment described: roughly 20 received Ad26.COV2.S at low or high dose, single or two shots; about 5 received placebo; per-sample allocation not given. Sampling took place 63 days after the first vaccine or placebo injection. V was pared by 4 bases and J by 2 bases, with 1 base of the junction left unmatched. CDR3 length: 13 amino acids. The germline gives CDR1 SEHNR, CDR2 FQNEAQ (reference sequence). Method: immunoSEQ multiplex PCR; TCRdb's copy keeps in-frame clones and lacks some. The sample lists a few hundred thousand clones, 83% occurring once.

J is TRBJ1-2 and V is TRBV7-9, with TRBD1 matching 7 bases. This clonotype was obtained from a person between 18 and 65 years old who received the Ad26.COV2.S COVID-19 vaccine or a placebo. The sequences come from peripheral blood, collected in a trial of Ad26.COV2.S vaccine versus placebo. Here the CDR3 DNA reads TGTGCCAGCAGCTGGGGACAGAACTATGGCTACACCTTC. Translating it yields CASSWGQNYGYTF.